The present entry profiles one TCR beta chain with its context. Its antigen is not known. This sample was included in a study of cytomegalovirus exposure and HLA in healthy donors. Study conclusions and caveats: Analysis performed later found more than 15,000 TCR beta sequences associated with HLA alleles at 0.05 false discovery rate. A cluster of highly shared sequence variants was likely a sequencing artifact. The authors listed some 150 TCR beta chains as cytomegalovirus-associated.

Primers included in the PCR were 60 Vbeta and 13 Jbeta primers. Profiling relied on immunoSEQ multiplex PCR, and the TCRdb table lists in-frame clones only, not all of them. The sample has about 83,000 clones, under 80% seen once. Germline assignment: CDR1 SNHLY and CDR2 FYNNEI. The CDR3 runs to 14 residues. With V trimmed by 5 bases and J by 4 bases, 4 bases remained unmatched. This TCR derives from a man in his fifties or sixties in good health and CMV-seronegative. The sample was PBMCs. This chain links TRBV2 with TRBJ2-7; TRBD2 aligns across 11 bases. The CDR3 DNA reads TGTGCCAGCAGTTCCGGGACTAGCGGATACGAGCAGTACTTC. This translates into CASSSGTSGYEQYF.